These 18 T cell receptor beta chains originate from one sample sequenced in a study of molecular identifiers for immune sequencing clone quantification. TCRdb recomputed calls from the PCR reads with MiXCR, one row per CDR3 protein. Found here are about 500,000 distinct CDR3 sequences, 20% to 25% of them singletons; the top ten hold about 0.84%. Sequencing input: naive CD8+ T cells from blood, with Jurkat cell RNA spiked in. The subset: FACS-sorted CD8+CD4-CCR7+CD45RA+ naive T cells. The source is a human donor in good health. Some libraries in this study had Jurkat cell RNA spiked in.

This clonotype was seen a handful of times. This sequence joins TRBV20-1 and TRBJ2-1; D gene unclear. Trimming removed 0 bases at V and 0 bases at J, with 12 bases between. CDR3 length: 16 residues. Germline assignment: CDR1 DFQATT and CDR2 SNEGSKA (reference sequence). The DNA for the CDR3 is TGCAGTGCTAGAGATGCAGAGACTTCCTCCTACAATGAGCAGTTCTTC. It yields the protein CSARDAETSSYNEQFF.

This clonotype turned up a few times. The chain couples TRBV24-1 to TRBJ2-7, with D possibly being TRBD1 (6 bases). The germline V and J ends were trimmed by 7 bases and 0 bases, with 15 bases remaining between them. This CDR3 region has 15 residues. Per the germline V gene, CDR1 is KGHDR and CDR2 is SFDVKD. The CDR3 is CATSKPKTGSYEQYF. In DNA, the CDR3 is TGTGCCACCAGCAAGCCGAAGACAGGCTCCTACGAGCAGTACTTC.

Details on this clonotype: This clone may be a read error of a much larger clone one base away. It is likely a read error, because the conserved phenylalanine at the end of the CDR3 is missing. The chain couples TRBV2 to TRBJ2-5; a possible D gene is TRBD2 (5 bases). Germline assignment: CDR1 SNHLY and CDR2 FYNNEI. The CDR3 covers 16 residues. Trimming left V 7 bases short and J 2 bases short, with 20 bases between. CDR3 sequence: CASTRSLEVPQETQYL. The CDR3 DNA reads as TGTGCCAGCACCCGAAGTTTGGAGGTCCCACAAGAGACCCAGTACCTC.

Turning to this clonotype: One end of the junction is discordant with germline, which a read error may explain. This chain connects TRBV6-5 to TRBJ2-7; 7 bases map to TRBD2. CDR3 length: 15 residues. Germline CDR1 and CDR2: MNHEY and SVGAGI. This CDR3 reads CASSSSSMMAGEQYF. The CDR3 nucleotides read TGTGCCAGCAGTTCCTCGAGTATGATGGCGGGGGAGCAGTACTTT.

CDR3 nucleotide sequence: TGTGCCAGCAGTTTCCCCTATGGCTACACCTTC. This gives the protein CASSFPYGYTF. The chain recombines TRBV28 with TRBJ1-2; no clear D gene. Germline CDR1 is MDHEN and CDR2 is SYDVKM. V shed 3 bases and J shed 4 bases, with 3 bases lying between them. The CDR3 spans 11 residues.

This clonotype was observed at least ten times. The V call is TRBV6-2 or TRBV6-3, the J call TRBJ2-7; 10 nucleotides align to TRBD2. This CDR3 region has 16 residues. Germline V CDR1 and CDR2: MNHEY, SVGEGT. Germline trimming cut 8 bases from V and 0 bases from J; bases unmatched to any gene: 10. The CDR3, as DNA: TGTGCCAGCTCGGGGCTAGCGGGAGTCTCCTCCTACGAGCAGTACTTC. It yields the protein CASSGLAGVSSYEQYF.

This clonotype was observed once. Since no conserved phenylalanine or tryptophan closes the CDR3, a read error is the likely cause. The chain couples TRBV4-3 to TRBJ1-1, with D possibly being TRBD1 (6 bases). The V end was cut by 1 base, the J end by 0 bases, with 12 bases between. Germline assignment: CDR1 LGHNA and CDR2 YSLEER. The CDR3 has 16 residues. The CDR3 nucleotides are TGCGCCAGCAGCCAAGGGGGGGGCCGTATGAACACTGAAGCTTTCTTA. As protein: CASSQGGGRMNTEAFL.

In its sample, this clonotype was seen many times. V usage is TRBV28 and J usage is TRBJ2-7; D not certain. Germline V gene sequence: CDR1 MDHEN, CDR2 SYDVKM. This CDR3 has 15 residues. V was pared by 3 bases and J by 1 base, with 13 bases between. The CDR3 DNA reads as TGTGCCAGCAGTTTTCGAGGAGAACTTTCCTACGAGCAGTACTTC. Translated, it gives CASSFRGELSYEQYF.

The chain links TRBV30 to TRBJ1-1; 12 bases line up with TRBD1. Trimming at V came to 5 bases and at J to 0 bases, leaving 10 bases not matched to a gene. The CDR3 covers 17 residues. Germline CDR1 reads GTSNPN; CDR2 reads SVGIG (reference sequence). The CDR3 is CAWEPGQGAYMNTEAFF. CDR3 DNA: TGTGCCTGGGAGCCGGGACAGGGGGCTTATATGAACACTGAAGCTTTCTTT.

This clonotype was counted only a few times. The V call is TRBV12-3 or TRBV12-4, the J call TRBJ1-5, with D perhaps TRBD1 (6 bases). Trimming pared 7 bases from V and 5 bases from J, leaving 12 bases between. This CDR3 has 13 residues. CDR3 nucleotide sequence: TGTGCCAGCACTAACAGGGAGGATCAGCCCCAGCATTTT. Translated: CASTNREDQPQHF.

As concerns this clonotype: A much larger clone differs by one base, so this may be a read error. Lacking the conserved final phenylalanine or tryptophan, this CDR3 likely reflects a read error. The gene calls are TRBV6-2 or TRBV6-3 and TRBJ1-5, with D uncertain. CDR1 MNHEY and CDR2 SVGEGT come from the germline V gene. The CDR3 consists of 14 residues. V was clipped by 2 bases and J by 7 bases, with 12 bases between them. CDR3 in amino acids: CASSYVGSGQPQHV. CDR3 DNA: TGTGCCAGCAGTTACGTCGGGTCGGGGCAGCCCCAGCATGTT.

Points on this clonotype: In this CDR3 the conserved last residue, phenylalanine or tryptophan, is missing, so a read error is likely. The rearrangement links TRBV7-9 to TRBJ1-1; maybe TRBD1 (6 bases). CDR1 is SEHNR and CDR2 is FQNEAQ in the germline V gene (reference sequence). V gave up 2 bases and J gave up 6 bases, with 16 bases separating them. This CDR3 contains 15 residues. The CDR3 bases are TGTGCCAGCAGCTTATCGGAACAGGGAAGGCCTGAAGCTTTCCTT. This gives the protein CASSLSEQGRPEAFL.

Ten or more counts support this clonotype. The CDR3 DNA sequence: TGCAGCGTTGAAGGGGACAGCAATCAGCCCCAGCATTTT. It encodes CSVEGDSNQPQHF. The chain employs TRBV29-1 and TRBJ1-5; D perhaps matches TRBD1 (5 bases). Germline V gives CDR1 SQVTM, CDR2 ANQGSEA. This CDR3 spans 13 amino acids. Trimming took 1 base from V and 1 from J, leaving 5 bases between them.

The chain has TRBV9 and TRBJ2-3; D unclear. This CDR3 contains 17 residues. The germline V and J ends were trimmed by 5 bases and 2 bases, with 21 bases remaining between them. CDR1 and CDR2 (germline): SGDLS, YYNGEE. CDR3 DNA sequence: TGTGCCAGCAGTGGATCATCAGTCACCACCTCCACAGATACGCAGTATTTT. Amino acid sequence: CASSGSSVTTSTDTQYF.

The chain employs TRBV9 and TRBJ2-7; no firm D call. V lost 0 bases and J lost 3, with 10 bases in between. The length of the CDR3 is 14 residues. Germline CDR1 is SGDLS and CDR2 is YYNGEE. The CDR3 loop is CASSVADGNYEQYF. DNA of the CDR3: TGTGCCAGCAGCGTAGCTGACGGAAACTACGAGCAGTACTTC. Variable domain in full (rest from reference TRBV9 and TRBJ2-7): DSGVTQTPKHLITATGQRVTLRCSPRSGDLSVYWYQQSLDQGLQFLIQYYNGEERAKGNILERFSAQQFPDLHSELNLSSLELGDSALYFCASSVADGNYEQYFGPGTRLTVT.

This clonotype was found many times. The rearrangement joins TRBV7-8 to TRBJ2-3; 7 bases align to TRBD1. The CDR3 is 16 residues long. Losses at the gene ends were 5 bases for V and 0 bases for J; bases not matched to a gene: 8. Germline V gene data show CDR1 as SGHVS and CDR2 as FQNEAQ. Here the CDR3 DNA reads TGTGCCAGCAGCCAGACAGGGAAAACTAGCACAGATACGCAGTATTTT. Protein product: CASSQTGKTSTDTQYF.

This clonotype was found many times. CDR3 in amino acids: CSARSSRAMGMNTEAFF. DNA of the CDR3: TGCAGTGCTAGATCTTCACGCGCTATGGGGATGAACACTGAAGCTTTCTTT. The rearrangement uses TRBV20-1 and TRBJ1-1; D gene ambiguous. The CDR3 loop spans 17 amino acids. Germline CDR1 reads DFQATT; CDR2 reads SNEGSKA (reference sequence). The germline V and J ends were trimmed by 2 bases and 0 bases, with 19 bases remaining between them.

This clonotype was observed at least ten times. The chain carries TRBV5-4 and TRBJ2-5, with 7 bases identical to TRBD1. Losses at the gene ends were 3 bases for V and 1 base for J; bases not matched to a gene: 3. The germline CDR1 and CDR2 sequences are SGHNT and YYREEE (reference sequence). This CDR3 spans 14 amino acids. Written as DNA, the CDR3 is TGTGCCAGCAGCTCGACAGGGTCCCAAGAGACCCAGTACTTC. This encodes CASSSTGSQETQYF. Full variable domain (missing parts from reference TRBV5-4 and TRBJ2-5): ETGVTQSPTHLIKTRGQQVTLRCSSQSGHNTVSWYQQALGQGPQFIFQYYREEENGRGNFPPRFSGLQFPNYSSELNVNALELDDSALYLCASSSTGSQETQYFGPGTRLLVL.